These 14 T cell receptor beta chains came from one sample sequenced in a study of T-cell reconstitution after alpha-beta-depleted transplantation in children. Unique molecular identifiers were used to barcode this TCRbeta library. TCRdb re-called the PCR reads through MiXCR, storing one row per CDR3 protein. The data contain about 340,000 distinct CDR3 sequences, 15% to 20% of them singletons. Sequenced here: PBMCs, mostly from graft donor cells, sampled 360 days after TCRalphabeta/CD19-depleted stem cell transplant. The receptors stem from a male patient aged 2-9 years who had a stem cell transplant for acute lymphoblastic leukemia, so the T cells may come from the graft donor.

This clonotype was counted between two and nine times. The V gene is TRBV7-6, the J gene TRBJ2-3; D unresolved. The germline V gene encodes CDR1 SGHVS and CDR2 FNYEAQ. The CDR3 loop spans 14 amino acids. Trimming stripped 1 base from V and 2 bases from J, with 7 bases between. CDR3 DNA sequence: TGTGCCAGCAGCTTAGGAGACGCCACAGATACGCAGTATTTT. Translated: CASSLGDATDTQYF.

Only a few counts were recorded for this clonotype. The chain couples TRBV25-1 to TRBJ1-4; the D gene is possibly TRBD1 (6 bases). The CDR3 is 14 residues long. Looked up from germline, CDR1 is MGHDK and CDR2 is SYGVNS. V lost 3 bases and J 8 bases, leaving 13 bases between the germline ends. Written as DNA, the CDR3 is TGTGCCAGCAGTGATACAGGGCCGGGCGAAAAACTGTTTTTT. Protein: CASSDTGPGEKLFF.

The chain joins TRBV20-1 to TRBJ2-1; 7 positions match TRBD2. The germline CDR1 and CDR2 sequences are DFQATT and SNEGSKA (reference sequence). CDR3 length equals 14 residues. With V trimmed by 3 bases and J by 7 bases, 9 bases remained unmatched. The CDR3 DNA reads TGCAGTGCTAGGGGGGAGGGATTCGGGAATGAGCAGTTCTTC. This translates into CSARGEGFGNEQFF.

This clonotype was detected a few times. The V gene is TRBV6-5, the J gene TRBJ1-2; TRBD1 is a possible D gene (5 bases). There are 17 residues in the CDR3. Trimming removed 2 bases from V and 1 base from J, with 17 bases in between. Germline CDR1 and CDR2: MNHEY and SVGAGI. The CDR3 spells CASSYGPEGDLNYGYTF. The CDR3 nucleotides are TGTGCCAGCAGTTACGGGCCAGAAGGGGACCTTAACTATGGCTACACCTTC.

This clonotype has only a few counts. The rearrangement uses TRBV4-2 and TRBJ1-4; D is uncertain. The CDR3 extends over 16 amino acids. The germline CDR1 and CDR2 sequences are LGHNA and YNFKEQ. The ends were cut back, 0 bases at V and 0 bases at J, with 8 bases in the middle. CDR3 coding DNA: TGTGCCAGCAGCCAAGATCGGGTTGCAACTAATGAAAAACTGTTTTTT. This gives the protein CASSQDRVATNEKLFF.

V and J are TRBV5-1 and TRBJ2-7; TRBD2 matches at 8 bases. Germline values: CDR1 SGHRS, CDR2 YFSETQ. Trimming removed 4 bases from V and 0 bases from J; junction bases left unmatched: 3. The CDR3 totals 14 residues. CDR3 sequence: CASSVLADSYEQYF. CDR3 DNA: TGCGCCAGCAGCGTACTAGCGGACTCCTACGAGCAGTACTTC. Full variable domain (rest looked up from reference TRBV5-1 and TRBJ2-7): KAGVTQTPRYLIKTRGQQVTLSCSPISGHRSVSWYQQTPGQGLQFLFEYFSETQRNKGNFPGRFSGRQFSNSRSEMNVSTLELGDSALYLCASSVLADSYEQYFGPGTRLTVT.

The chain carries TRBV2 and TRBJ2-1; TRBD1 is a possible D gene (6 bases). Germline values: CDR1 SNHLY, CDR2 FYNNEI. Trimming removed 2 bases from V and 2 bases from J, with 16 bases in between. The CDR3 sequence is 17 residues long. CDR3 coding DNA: TGTGCCAGCAGTGAATTTGAAGGGACACAACCCTACAATGAGCAGTTCTTC. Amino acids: CASSEFEGTQPYNEQFF.

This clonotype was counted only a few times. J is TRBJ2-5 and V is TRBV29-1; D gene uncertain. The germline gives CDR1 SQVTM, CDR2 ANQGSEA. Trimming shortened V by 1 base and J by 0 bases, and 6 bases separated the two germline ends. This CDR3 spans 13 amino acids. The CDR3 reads CSVEGWDQETQYF. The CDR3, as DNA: TGCAGCGTTGAAGGGTGGGACCAAGAGACCCAGTACTTC.

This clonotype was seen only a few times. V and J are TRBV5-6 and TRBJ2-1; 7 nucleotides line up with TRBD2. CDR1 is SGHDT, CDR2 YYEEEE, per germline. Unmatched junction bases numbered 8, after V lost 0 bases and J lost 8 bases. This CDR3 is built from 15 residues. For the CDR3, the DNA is TGTGCCAGCAGCTTGGTGGGACTACAGGTCTATGAGCAGTTCTTC. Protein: CASSLVGLQVYEQFF. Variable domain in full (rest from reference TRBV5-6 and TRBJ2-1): DAGVTQSPTHLIKTRGQQVTLRCSPKSGHDTVSWYQQALGQGPQFIFQYYEEEERQRGNFPDRFSGHQFPNYSSELNVNALLLGDSALYLCASSLVGLQVYEQFFGPGTRLTVL.

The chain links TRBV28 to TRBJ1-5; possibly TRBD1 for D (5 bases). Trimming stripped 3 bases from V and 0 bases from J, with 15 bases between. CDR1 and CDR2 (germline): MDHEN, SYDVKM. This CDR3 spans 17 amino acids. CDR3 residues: CASSLGSSTDSNQPQHF. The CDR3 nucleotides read TGTGCCAGCAGTTTGGGATCCTCGACAGATAGCAATCAGCCCCAGCATTTT.

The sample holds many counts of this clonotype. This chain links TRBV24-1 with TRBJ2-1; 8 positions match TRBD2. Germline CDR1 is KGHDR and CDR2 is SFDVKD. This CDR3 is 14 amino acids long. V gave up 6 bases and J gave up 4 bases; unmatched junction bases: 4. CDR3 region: CATSTSGSYNEQFF. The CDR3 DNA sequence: TGTGCCACCAGTACCAGCGGGAGTTACAATGAGCAGTTCTTC.

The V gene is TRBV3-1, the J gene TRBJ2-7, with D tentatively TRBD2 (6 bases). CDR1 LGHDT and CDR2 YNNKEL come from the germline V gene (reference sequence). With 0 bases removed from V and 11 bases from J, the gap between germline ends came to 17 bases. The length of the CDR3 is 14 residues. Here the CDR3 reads CASSQDREVHRKYF. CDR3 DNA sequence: TGTGCCAGCAGCCAAGACAGGGAGGTCCACAGGAAGTACTTC.

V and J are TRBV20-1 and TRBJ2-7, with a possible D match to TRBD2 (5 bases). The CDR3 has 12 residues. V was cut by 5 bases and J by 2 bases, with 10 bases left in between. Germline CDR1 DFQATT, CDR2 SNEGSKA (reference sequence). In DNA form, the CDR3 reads TGCAGTGCTCAGACTAAAGCCTACGAGCAGTACTTC. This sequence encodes CSAQTKAYEQYF.

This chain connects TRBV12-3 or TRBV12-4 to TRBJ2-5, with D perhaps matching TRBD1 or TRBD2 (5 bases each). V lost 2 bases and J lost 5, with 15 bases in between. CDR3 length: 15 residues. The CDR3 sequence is CASSLFPEGRETQYF. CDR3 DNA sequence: TGTGCCAGCAGTTTATTCCCAGAGGGGCGGGAGACCCAGTACTTC.